This T cell receptor (beta chain) appears in the sequencing data of a study of blood T cell repertoires in COVID-19. Study information: Material from acute and convalescent COVID-19 was sourced from the United States, Italy and Spain.

Here immunoSEQ multiplex PCR was the method, and the copy in TCRdb shows in-frame clones only, minus some. The sample comprises around 80,000 clones, about 80% of which are singletons, and approximately 5.8% rests with the top ten. Trimming cost V 7 bases and J 1 base, with 19 bases left between them. This CDR3 spans 16 amino acids. Germline-derived CDR1 and CDR2 are SNHLY and FYNNEI. The sequence came from a man aged 50 or older with active or convalescent COVID-19. The genes are TRBV2 and TRBJ1-2; D is ambiguous. The specimen was peripheral blood. In DNA form, the CDR3 reads TGTGCCAGCACTAGAAACGGCGGAACCCTTAACTATGGCTACACCTTC. This codes for CASTRNGGTLNYGYTF.